Shown below are 6 T cell receptor beta chains from a single sample sequenced in a study of STAT5B mutations in CD4+ large granular lymphocyte leukemia. Using immunoSEQ multiplex PCR, the repertoire was profiled, and TCRdb retains in-frame clones only, with some absent. The sample contains roughly 40,000 clones, about four fifths of which appear only once. The material sequenced was CD4+ T cells from blood buffy coats. The receptors here all came from a human donor in good health.

This sequence joins TRBV30 and TRBJ2-1; 7 bases line up with TRBD2. Per germline, CDR1 GTSNPN and CDR2 SVGIG (reference sequence). The CDR3 runs 16 residues. V lost 1 base and J lost 5; bases outside the gene matches: 11. The CDR3 DNA sequence: TGTGCCTGGAGTGCGCCGGGGGGTTTATTGAACAATGAGCAGTTCTTC. The encoded protein is CAWSAPGGLLNNEQFF. The full variable domain, its missing parts supplied by reference TRBV30 and TRBJ2-1, is SQTIHQWPATLVQPVGSPLSLECTVEGTSNPNLYWYRQAAGRGLQLLFYSVGIGQISSEVPQNLSASRPQDRQFILSSKKLLLSDSGFYLCAWSAPGGLLNNEQFFGPGTRLTVL.

The chain combines TRBV7-2 with TRBJ2-7; 7 nucleotides line up with TRBD2. The CDR3 contains 16 residues. CDR1 SGHTA and CDR2 FQGNSA come from the germline V gene. The V gene end was trimmed by 7 bases and the J gene end by 4 bases; junction bases not matched to a gene: 16. This chain's CDR3 is CASTLAPSGGPYEQYF. DNA of the CDR3: TGTGCCAGCACCCTAGCCCCTAGCGGAGGGCCATACGAGCAGTACTTC.

This clone was detected once. This sequence joins TRBV6-6 and TRBJ1-1, with 12 bases aligning to TRBD1. This CDR3 spans 15 amino acids. V shed 5 bases, J shed 6 bases, and the junction held 7 bases outside the gene matches. Germline V gene lookup returns CDR1 MNHNY and CDR2 SVGAGI (reference sequence). The CDR3 region has the DNA TGTGCCAGCAGTCAGGGACAGGGGGCGCCAGCTGAAGCTTTCTTT. Protein sequence: CASSQGQGAPAEAFF.

The chain joins TRBV11-2 to TRBJ1-2; 7 positions match TRBD1. Germline V gene lookup returns CDR1 SGHAT and CDR2 FQNNGV. The CDR3 is 15 residues long. J was trimmed by 2 bases and V by 6 bases; bases with no gene match: 9. The DNA for the CDR3 is TGTGCCAGCAGACGACAGGGCGGGGTGAACTATGGCTACACCTTC. Residues: CASRRQGGVNYGYTF.

The CDR3 sequence: CASSLMGQGLNEQYF. The CDR3 nucleotides are TGTGCCAGCAGCTTAATGGGACAGGGGCTCAACGAGCAGTACTTC. The chain combines TRBV5-4 with TRBJ2-7; 10 positions agree with TRBD1. Germline loops: CDR1 SGHNT, CDR2 YYREEE (reference sequence). The CDR3 spans 15 residues. V gave up 2 bases and J gave up 5 bases; unmatched junction bases: 7.

The chain couples TRBV6-5 to TRBJ1-1; D remains unclear. Germline CDR1 reads MNHEY; CDR2 reads SVGAGI. The CDR3 runs to 16 residues. V lost 0 bases, J lost 5 bases, and 16 bases lay in between. DNA for the CDR3: TGTGCCAGCAGTTACTCGGGGATGACGATAGGTACTGAAGCTTTCTTT. Translation: CASSYSGMTIGTEAFF.